This TCR beta chain emerged from a study of blood T cell repertoires in COVID-19. Study-wide background: COVID-19 samples, acute and convalescent, were from the United States, Italy and Spain. The analysed material was cDNA or gDNA that came from T cells, B-cell-depleted T cells, or PBMCs.

In the original analysis: From reference gene primer amplification, estimates of nucleated cell counts were derived. The method was immunoSEQ multiplex PCR; TCRdb's version includes in-frame clones alone and lacks a portion of them. V and J calls and clone size come straight from that table; D and trimming were deduced from the DNA. This sample carries approximately 200,000 clones, 86% of them seen once, and the ten largest clones take approximately 4%. CDR3 size: 12 residues. The ends were cut back, 3 bases at V and 9 bases at J, with 12 bases in the middle. From germline, CDR1 is ENHRY and CDR2 SYGVKD. Assignments of participants to cohorts depended upon their own reported clinical history.

The receptor was derived from a woman aged 25 to 39 who had been exposed to COVID-19. The sample consisted of PBMCs or T cells enriched from blood (not recorded which). The chain joins TRBV10-3 to TRBJ2-7; perhaps TRBD1 as D (5 bases). The CDR3 region has the DNA TGTGCCATCAGTGATCAGGGAAGGGCGCAGTACTTC. Translation gives CAISDQGRAQYF.